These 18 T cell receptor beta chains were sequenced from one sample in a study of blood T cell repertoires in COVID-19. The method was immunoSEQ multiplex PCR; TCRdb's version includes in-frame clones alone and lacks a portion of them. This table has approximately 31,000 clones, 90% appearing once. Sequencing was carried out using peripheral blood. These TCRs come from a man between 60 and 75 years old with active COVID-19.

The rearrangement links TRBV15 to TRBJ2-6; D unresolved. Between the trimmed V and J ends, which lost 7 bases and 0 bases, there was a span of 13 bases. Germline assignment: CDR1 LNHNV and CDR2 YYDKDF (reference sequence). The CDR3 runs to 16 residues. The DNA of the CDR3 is TGTGCCACCAACCCCACCCTAGACTCTGGGGCCAACGTCCTGACTTTC. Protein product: CATNPTLDSGANVLTF.

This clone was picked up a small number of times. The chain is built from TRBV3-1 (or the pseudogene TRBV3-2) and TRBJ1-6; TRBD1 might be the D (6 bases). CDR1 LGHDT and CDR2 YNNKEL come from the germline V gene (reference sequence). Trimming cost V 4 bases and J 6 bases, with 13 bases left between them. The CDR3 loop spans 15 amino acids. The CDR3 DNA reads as TGTGCCAGCAGCCTGTCGCGGGGGCGTAATTCACCCCTCCACTTT. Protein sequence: CASSLSRGRNSPLHF.

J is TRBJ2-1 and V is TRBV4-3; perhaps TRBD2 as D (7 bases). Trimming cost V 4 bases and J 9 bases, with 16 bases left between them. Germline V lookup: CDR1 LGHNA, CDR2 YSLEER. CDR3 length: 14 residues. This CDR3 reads CASSRNNREGEQFF. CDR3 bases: TGCGCCAGCAGCCGGAATAACAGGGAGGGTGAGCAGTTCTTC.

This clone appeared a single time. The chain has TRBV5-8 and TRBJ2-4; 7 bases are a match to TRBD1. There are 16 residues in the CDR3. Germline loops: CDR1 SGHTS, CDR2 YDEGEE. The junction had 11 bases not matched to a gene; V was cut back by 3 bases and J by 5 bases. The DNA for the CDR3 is TGTGCCAGCAGCTGGACAGGACTTGAAATCCAAAACATTCAGTACTTC. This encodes CASSWTGLEIQNIQYF.

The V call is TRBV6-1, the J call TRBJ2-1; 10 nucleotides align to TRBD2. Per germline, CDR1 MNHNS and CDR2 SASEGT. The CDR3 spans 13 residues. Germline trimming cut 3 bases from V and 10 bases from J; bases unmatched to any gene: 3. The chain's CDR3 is CASSDNSGGEQFF. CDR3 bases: TGTGCCAGCAGTGATAATAGCGGGGGGGAGCAGTTCTTC.

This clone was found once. In nucleotides, the CDR3 is TGTGCCAGCATTAGGACAGGAACGGAGGAAAAACTGTTTTTT. Its protein is CASIRTGTEEKLFF. J is TRBJ1-4 and V is TRBV7-9, with 7 bases matching TRBD1. The V gene's germline CDR1 is SEHNR and CDR2 FQNEAQ (reference sequence). V shed 7 bases, J shed 8 bases, and the junction held 10 bases outside the gene matches. This CDR3 has 14 amino acids. Drawing the rest from reference TRBV7-9 and TRBJ1-4, the complete variable domain is DTGVSQNPRHKITKRGQNVTFRCDPISEHNRLYWYRQTLGQGPEFLTYFQNEAQLEKSRLLSDRFSAERPKGSFSTLEIQRTEQGDSAMYLCASIRTGTEEKLFFGSGTQLSVL.

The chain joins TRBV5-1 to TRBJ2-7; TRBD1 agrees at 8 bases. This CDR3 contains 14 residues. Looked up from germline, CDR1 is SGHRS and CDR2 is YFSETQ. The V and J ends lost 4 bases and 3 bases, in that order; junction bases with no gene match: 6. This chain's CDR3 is CASSGTGTGYEQYF. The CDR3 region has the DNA TGCGCCAGCAGCGGAACCGGGACAGGCTACGAGCAGTACTTC.

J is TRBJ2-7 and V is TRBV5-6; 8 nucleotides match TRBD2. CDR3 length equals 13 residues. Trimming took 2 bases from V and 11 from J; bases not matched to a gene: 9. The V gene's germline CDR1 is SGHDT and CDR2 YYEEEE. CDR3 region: CASSLGRGDPKYF. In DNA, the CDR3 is TGTGCCAGCAGCTTAGGGCGGGGGGACCCAAAGTACTTC.

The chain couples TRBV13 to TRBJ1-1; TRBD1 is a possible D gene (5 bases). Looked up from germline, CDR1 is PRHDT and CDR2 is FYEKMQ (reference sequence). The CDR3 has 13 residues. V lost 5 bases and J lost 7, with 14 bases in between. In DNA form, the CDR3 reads TGTGCCAGCAGCGCGGGGCAGGGATTTGAAGCTTTCTTT. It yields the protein CASSAGQGFEAFF. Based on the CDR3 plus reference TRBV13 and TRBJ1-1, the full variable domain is AAGVIQSPRHLIKEKRETATLKCYPIPRHDTVYWYQQGPGQDPQFLISFYEKMQSDKGSIPDRFSAQQFSDYHSELNMSSLELGDSALYFCASSAGQGFEAFFGQGTRLTVV.

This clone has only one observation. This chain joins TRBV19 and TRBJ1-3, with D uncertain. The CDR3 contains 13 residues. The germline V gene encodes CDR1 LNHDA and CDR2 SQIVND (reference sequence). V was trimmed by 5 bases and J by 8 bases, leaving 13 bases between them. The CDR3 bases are TGTGCCAGTAGTGGGGAGGGTGGTGACACCATATATTTT. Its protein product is CASSGEGGDTIYF.

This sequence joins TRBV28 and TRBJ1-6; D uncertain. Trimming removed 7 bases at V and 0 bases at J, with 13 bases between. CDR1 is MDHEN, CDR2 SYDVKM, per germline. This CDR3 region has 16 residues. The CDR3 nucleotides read TGTGCCAGCAACCCTGGAGGGAGCTCCTATAATTCACCCCTCCACTTT. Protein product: CASNPGGSSYNSPLHF. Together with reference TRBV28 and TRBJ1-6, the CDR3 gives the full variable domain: DVKVTQSSRYLVKRTGEKVFLECVQDMDHENMFWYRQDPGLGLRLIYFSYDVKMKEKGDIPEGYSVSREKKERFSLILESASTNQTSMYLCASNPGGSSYNSPLHFGNGTRLTVT.

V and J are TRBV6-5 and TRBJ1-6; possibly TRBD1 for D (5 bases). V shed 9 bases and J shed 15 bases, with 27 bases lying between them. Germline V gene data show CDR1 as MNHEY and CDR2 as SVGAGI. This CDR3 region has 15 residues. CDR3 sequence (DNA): TGTGCCAGTGGAGGGGCATTCCTTCGGGTTGGAGACCTCCACTTT. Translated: CASGGAFLRVGDLHF.

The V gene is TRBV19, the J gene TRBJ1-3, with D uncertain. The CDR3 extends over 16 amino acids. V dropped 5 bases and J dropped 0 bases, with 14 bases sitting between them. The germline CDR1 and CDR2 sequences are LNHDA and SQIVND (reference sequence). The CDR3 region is CASSLRTGSSGNTIYF. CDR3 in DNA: TGTGCCAGTAGTCTCCGGACCGGGAGCTCTGGAAACACCATATATTTT.

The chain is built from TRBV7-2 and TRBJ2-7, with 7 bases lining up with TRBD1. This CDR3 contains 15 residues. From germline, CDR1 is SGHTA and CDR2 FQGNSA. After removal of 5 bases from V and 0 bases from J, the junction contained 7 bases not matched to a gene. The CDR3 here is CASSNRDRPSYEQYF. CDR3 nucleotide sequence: TGTGCCAGCAGCAACCGGGACAGACCCTCCTACGAGCAGTACTTC.

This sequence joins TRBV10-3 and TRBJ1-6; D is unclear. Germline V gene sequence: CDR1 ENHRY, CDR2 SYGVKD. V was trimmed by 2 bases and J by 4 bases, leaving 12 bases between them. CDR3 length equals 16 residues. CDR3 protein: CAISEGDAAYNSPLHF. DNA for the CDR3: TGTGCCATCAGTGAGGGAGACGCTGCGTATAATTCACCCCTCCACTTT.

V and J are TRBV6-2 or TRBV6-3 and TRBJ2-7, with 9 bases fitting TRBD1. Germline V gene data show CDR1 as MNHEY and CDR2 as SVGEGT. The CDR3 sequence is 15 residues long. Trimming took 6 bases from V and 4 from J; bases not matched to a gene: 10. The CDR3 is CASSLEGQGGYEQYF. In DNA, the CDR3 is TGTGCCAGCAGCCTTGAGGGACAGGGAGGGTACGAGCAGTACTTC.

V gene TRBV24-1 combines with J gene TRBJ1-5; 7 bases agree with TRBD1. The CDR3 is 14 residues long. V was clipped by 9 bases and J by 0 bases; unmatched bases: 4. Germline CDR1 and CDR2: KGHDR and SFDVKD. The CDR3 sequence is CATRDRYSNQPQHF. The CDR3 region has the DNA TGTGCCACCCGGGACAGATATAGCAATCAGCCCCAGCATTTT.

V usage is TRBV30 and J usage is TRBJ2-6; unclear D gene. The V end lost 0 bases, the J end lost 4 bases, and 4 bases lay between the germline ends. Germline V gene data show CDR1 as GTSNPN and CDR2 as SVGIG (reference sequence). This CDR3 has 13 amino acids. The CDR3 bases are TGTGCCTGGAGTGTAGCCGGGGCCAACGTCCTGACTTTC. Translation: CAWSVAGANVLTF. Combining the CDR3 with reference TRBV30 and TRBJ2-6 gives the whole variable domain SQTIHQWPATLVQPVGSPLSLECTVEGTSNPNLYWYRQAAGRGLQLLFYSVGIGQISSEVPQNLSASRPQDRQFILSSKKLLLSDSGFYLCAWSVAGANVLTFGAGSRLTVL.